These T cell receptor beta chains were read from a single sample in a study of blood T cell repertoires in COVID-19. The repertoire was sequenced with immunoSEQ multiplex PCR; TCRdb's copy has only in-frame clones and lacks some. The table lists 150,000 to 200,000 clones, around 90% of them singletons. The material sequenced was peripheral blood. Every receptor here comes from a man between 60 and 70 years old with active or convalescent COVID-19. Both conserved end residues are part of each CDR3. Each record gives: D gene, J gene, clone size, V gene, CDR3 protein, CDR3 DNA. D genes are given only for firm matches. Size is omitted from some rows. Given values are once, few, many or a class for expanded clones.

D: TRBD2; J: TRBJ2-3; size: NA; V: TRBV12-5; CDR3: CASGLVGGTSGVTDTQYF; DNA: TGTGCTAGTGGTTTGGTCGGCGGGACTAGCGGGGTCACAGATACGCAGTATTTT
D: TRBD2; J: TRBJ2-1; size: NA; V: TRBV19; CDR3: CASSIGRGSYITNEQFF; DNA: TGTGCCAGTAGTATAGGTCGCGGGAGCTATATTACCAATGAGCAGTTCTTC
D: TRBD1; J: TRBJ1-1; size: NA; V: TRBV5-1; CDR3: CASSAPTGGTEAFF; DNA: TGCGCCAGCAGCGCGCCGACAGGGGGGACTGAAGCTTTCTTT
D: NA; J: TRBJ1-5; size: NA; V: TRBV5-1; CDR3: CASSLAGTGPNQPQHF; DNA: TGCGCCAGCAGCTTGGCCGGAACAGGGCCTAATCAGCCCCAGCATTTT
D: NA; J: TRBJ2-3; size: NA; V: TRBV25-1; CDR3: CASSRQGRSTDTQYF; DNA: TGTGCCAGCAGTCGTCAGGGTAGGAGCACAGATACGCAGTATTTT
D: TRBD1; J: TRBJ1-2; size: once; V: TRBV4-2; CDR3: CASSQDLDRVTGGYTF; DNA: TGTGCCAGCAGCCAAGATCTCGACAGGGTTACGGGAGGCTACACCTTC
D: NA; J: TRBJ1-2; size: NA; V: TRBV5-1; CDR3: CASSFEAAVNYGYTF; DNA: TGCGCCAGCAGCTTCGAGGCAGCAGTTAACTATGGCTACACCTTC
D: NA; J: TRBJ2-5; size: once; V: TRBV4-2; CDR3: CASSQGRGQETQYF; DNA: TGTGCCAGCAGCCAAGGTCGGGGGCAAGAGACCCAGTACTTC
D: TRBD2; J: TRBJ2-3; size: NA; V: TRBV6-6; CDR3: CASSPGLAGVSADTQYF; DNA: TGTGCCAGCAGTCCCGGACTAGCGGGAGTTTCTGCAGATACGCAGTATTTT
D: NA; J: TRBJ1-2; size: NA; V: TRBV4-1; CDR3: CASSQDFQGYDSINYGYTF; DNA: TGCGCCAGCAGCCAAGATTTTCAGGGTTATGACTCAATTAACTATGGCTACACCTTC
D: TRBD1; J: TRBJ1-2; size: NA; V: TRBV5-1; CDR3: CASSLDSGGYGYTF; DNA: TGCGCCAGCAGCTTGGATTCAGGGGGCTATGGCTACACCTTC
D: TRBD1; J: TRBJ2-2; size: NA; V: TRBV15; CDR3: CATSRDRGTGMGTGELFF; DNA: TGTGCCACCAGCAGAGATCGGGGGACAGGGATGGGCACCGGGGAGCTGTTTTTT
D: NA; J: TRBJ1-5; size: NA; V: TRBV3-1/TRBV3-2; CDR3: CASSQDSQPQHF; DNA: TGTGCCAGCAGCCAAGATAGTCAGCCCCAGCATTTT
D: NA; J: TRBJ1-6; size: NA; V: TRBV6-5; CDR3: CASKLDSYNSPLHF; DNA: TGTGCCAGCAAACTAGACTCCTATAATTCACCCCTCCACTTT
D: NA; J: TRBJ1-1; size: NA; V: TRBV3-1/TRBV3-2; CDR3: CASSPSDRNTEAFF; DNA: TGTGCCAGCAGCCCCTCCGACAGGAACACTGAAGCTTTCTTT
D: NA; J: TRBJ1-4; size: NA; V: TRBV27; CDR3: CASRSYFATNEKLFF; DNA: TGTGCCAGCAGATCCTATTTTGCAACTAATGAAAAACTGTTTTTT
D: TRBD1; J: TRBJ1-1; size: once; V: TRBV19; CDR3: CASSPGQGRMNTEAFF; DNA: TGTGCCAGTAGTCCAGGACAGGGGCGGATGAACACTGAAGCTTTCTTT
D: NA; J: TRBJ2-5; size: NA; V: TRBV9; CDR3: CASSVANQETQYF; DNA: TGTGCCAGCAGCGTAGCTAACCAAGAGACCCAGTACTTC
D: NA; J: TRBJ1-2; size: few; V: TRBV10-3; CDR3: CAILGQDNGYTF; DNA: TGTGCCATCCTGGGGCAGGATAATGGCTACACCTTC
D: NA; J: TRBJ1-2; size: NA; V: TRBV18; CDR3: CASSPPGTNYGYTF; DNA: TGTGCCAGCTCACCTCCCGGGACTAACTATGGCTACACCTTC
D: TRBD1; J: TRBJ2-1; size: NA; V: TRBV10-1; CDR3: CASGDRAAGEQFF; DNA: TGCGCCAGCGGAGACAGGGCGGCGGGTGAGCAGTTCTTC
D: NA; J: TRBJ1-1; size: NA; V: TRBV28; CDR3: CASSRQVTEAFF; DNA: TGTGCCAGCAGTCGTCAGGTCACTGAAGCTTTCTTT
D: TRBD1; J: TRBJ1-3; size: once; V: TRBV3-1/TRBV3-2; CDR3: CASSQLTGGFGNTIYF; DNA: TGTGCCAGCAGCCAATTAACAGGGGGCTTTGGAAACACCATATATTTT
D: NA; J: TRBJ1-5; size: NA; V: TRBV9; CDR3: CASRAQGHSNQPQHF; DNA: TGTGCCAGCAGAGCCCAGGGCCATAGCAATCAGCCCCAGCATTTT
D: TRBD1; J: TRBJ2-7; size: NA; V: TRBV11-2; CDR3: CASSLDTGGYDEQYF; DNA: TGTGCCAGCAGCTTAGATACAGGGGGCTATGACGAGCAGTACTTC
D: TRBD1; J: TRBJ2-7; size: NA; V: TRBV19; CDR3: CASSTGQHYEQYF; DNA: TGTGCCAGTAGTACGGGACAGCACTACGAGCAGTACTTC
D: NA; J: TRBJ1-2; size: NA; V: TRBV25-1; CDR3: CASSELTSYGYTF; DNA: TGTGCCAGCAGTGAACTGACTAGCTATGGCTACACCTTC
D: NA; J: TRBJ2-7; size: NA; V: TRBV3-1/TRBV3-2; CDR3: CASSQGGISYEQYF; DNA: TGTGCCAGCAGCCAAGGCGGGATCTCCTACGAGCAGTACTTC
D: TRBD1; J: TRBJ2-7; size: NA; V: TRBV27; CDR3: CASSLIQGNSYEQYF; DNA: TGTGCCAGCAGTTTAATACAGGGGAACTCCTACGAGCAGTACTTC
D: NA; J: TRBJ1-2; size: NA; V: TRBV6-6; CDR3: CASSYRGLSGYTF; DNA: TGTGCCAGCAGTTACAGGGGTCTTTCTGGCTACACCTTC
D: NA; J: TRBJ2-5; size: NA; V: TRBV5-1; CDR3: CASSATGQTQETQYF; DNA: TGCGCCAGCAGCGCAACCGGACAGACCCAAGAGACCCAGTACTTC
D: TRBD1; J: TRBJ1-4; size: NA; V: TRBV2; CDR3: CASRDRGREKLFF; DNA: TGTGCCAGCAGGGACAGGGGGCGTGAAAAACTGTTTTTT
D: NA; J: TRBJ1-1; size: NA; V: TRBV6-5; CDR3: CASTQQGPNTEAFF; DNA: TGTGCCAGCACCCAGCAGGGCCCGAACACTGAAGCTTTCTTT
D: NA; J: TRBJ1-2; size: NA; V: TRBV5-6; CDR3: CASSSRLGRGNYGYTF; DNA: TGTGCCAGCAGCTCCCGGTTGGGCAGGGGTAATTATGGCTACACCTTC
D: TRBD1; J: TRBJ2-1; size: once; V: TRBV19; CDR3: CASTRQGVTYNEQFF; DNA: TGTGCCAGTACCCGACAGGGGGTTACGTACAATGAGCAGTTCTTC
D: TRBD1; J: TRBJ1-4; size: NA; V: TRBV5-1; CDR3: CASSLGDRGLNEKLFF; DNA: TGCGCCAGCAGCTTGGGGGACAGGGGTCTTAATGAAAAACTGTTTTTT
D: TRBD1; J: TRBJ1-4; size: once; V: TRBV19; CDR3: CASTPGQRNEKLFF; DNA: TGTGCCAGTACCCCGGGACAGCGAAATGAAAAACTGTTTTTT
D: NA; J: TRBJ1-1; size: NA; V: TRBV3-1/TRBV3-2; CDR3: CASSQRGYLTEAFF; DNA: TGTGCCAGCAGCCAAAGGGGGTATCTGACTGAAGCTTTCTTT
D: TRBD2; J: TRBJ2-1; size: NA; V: TRBV13; CDR3: CASSLGDGTKQFF; DNA: TGTGCCAGCAGCTTAGGTGATGGGACTAAGCAGTTCTTC
D: NA; J: TRBJ1-5; size: NA; V: TRBV5-1; CDR3: CASSVGGQGNQPQHF; DNA: TGCGCCAGCAGCGTGGGTGGACAAGGCAATCAGCCCCAGCATTTT
D: NA; J: TRBJ1-1; size: NA; V: TRBV3-1/TRBV3-2; CDR3: CASSQDGGSTEAFF; DNA: TGTGCCAGCAGCCAAGATGGGGGGAGCACTGAAGCTTTCTTT
D: TRBD1; J: TRBJ2-7; size: NA; V: TRBV4-1; CDR3: CASSHPIQGSTYEQYF; DNA: TGCGCCAGCAGCCACCCCATACAGGGGTCGACCTACGAGCAGTACTTC
D: TRBD2; J: TRBJ2-3; size: NA; V: TRBV7-9; CDR3: CASSSKRTSGASTDTQYF; DNA: TGTGCCAGCAGCTCAAAACGCACTAGCGGGGCGAGCACAGATACGCAGTATTTT
D: TRBD1; J: TRBJ1-1; size: NA; V: TRBV10-3; CDR3: CAISQGEVNTEAFF; DNA: TGTGCCATCAGTCAGGGGGAGGTGAACACTGAAGCTTTCTTT
D: NA; J: TRBJ1-5; size: NA; V: TRBV6-5; CDR3: CASSLQESSNQPQHF; DNA: TGTGCCAGCAGCCTACAGGAGAGTAGCAATCAGCCCCAGCATTTT
D: TRBD1; J: TRBJ1-1; size: NA; V: TRBV28; CDR3: CASRRQGNTEAFF; DNA: TGTGCCAGCAGGCGACAGGGGAACACTGAAGCTTTCTTT
D: TRBD1; J: TRBJ2-5; size: NA; V: TRBV5-1; CDR3: CASSTGQGQETQYF; DNA: TGCGCCAGCAGCACAGGACAGGGGCAAGAGACCCAGTACTTC
D: TRBD1; J: TRBJ1-3; size: NA; V: TRBV5-1; CDR3: CASSPGQGPPQSGNTIYF; DNA: TGCGCCAGCAGCCCGGGACAGGGGCCACCCCAATCTGGAAACACCATATATTTT
D: TRBD2; J: TRBJ2-1; size: NA; V: TRBV10-3; CDR3: CAISVLAENNEQFF; DNA: TGTGCCATCAGTGTACTAGCGGAGAACAATGAGCAGTTCTTC
D: TRBD2; J: TRBJ2-3; size: once; V: TRBV30; CDR3: CACDTSGTSGSTDTQYF; DNA: TGTGCCTGTGACACCTCCGGGACTAGCGGGAGCACAGATACGCAGTATTTT